The clone carrying this T cell receptor (beta chain) was detected a few times. Antigen unknown. This entry comes from a study of T cell clonality in common variable immunodeficiency. Study results and limitations: Compared with controls, CVID subjects had fewer shared TCRbeta clones. CVID subjects showed higher TCRbeta clonality than healthy controls.

Control and CVID samples contributed equal amounts of genomic DNA. Repertoires were generated with immunoSEQ multiplex PCR, while TCRdb's copy carries only in-frame clones and drops some. The data show tens of thousands of clones, with none appearing a single time. The sequence derives from a person aged 18 to 69 in good health. The sample taken for sequencing was peripheral blood mononuclear cells.

The CDR3 bases that were read are TGTGCCAGCAGCCTGACTAGCGGGAGGGGCTCAGACAATGAG. It translates to CASSLTSGRGSDNE. The entire CDR3 is CASSLTSGRGSDNEQFF. The chain is built from TRBV6-2 or TRBV6-3 and TRBJ2-1; TRBD2 aligns across 14 bases. The read terminates 3 residues ahead of where the CDR3 ends, so the germline J gene completes it. Germline trimming cut 6 bases from V and 5 bases from J; bases unmatched to any gene: 9. The CDR3 totals 17 residues. The germline V gene encodes CDR1 MNHEY and CDR2 SVGEGT.